This is a list of T cell receptor beta chains from one sample in a study of regulatory T cells in long-lasting Graves disease. From the multiplex PCR reads, TCRdb called clonotypes with MiXCR, one entry per CDR3 protein. The table has 550,000 or so distinct CDR3 sequences, about 12% seen once. This sample was shared with a second study, whose subject was T cells in Graves' hyperthyroidism and ophthalmopathy.

Sample: peripheral blood mononuclear cells (PBMCs), taken at new diagnosis, from a patient treated with antithyroid drugs. These TCRs come from a young woman with Graves disease. CDR3s include the opening cysteine and the closing phenylalanine or tryptophan. The D gene is left open where the match is weak. The listing skips clone size in some rows; elsewhere it reads once, few, many or a size class.

abundance,v_gene,d_gene,j_gene,CDR3aa,CDR3nt
few,TRBV4-1,TRBD2,TRBJ2-3,CGSAGTSGSDTQYF,TGCGGTTCCGCCGGGACTAGCGGGAGTGATACGCAGTATTTT
many,TRBV12-3/TRBV12-4,-,TRBJ2-1,CASSLGIGPPSEQFF,TGTGCCAGCAGTTTAGGTATAGGTCCCCCAAGTGAGCAGTTCTTC
many,TRBV5-8,-,TRBJ1-5,CASSLVRRRREDQPQHF,TGTGCCAGCAGCTTGGTTCGGCGACGCAGGGAGGATCAGCCCCAGCATTTT
few,TRBV19,-,TRBJ2-3,CASSRGFREKGDTQYF,TGTGCCAGTAGTCGGGGATTCCGGGAAAAAGGGGATACGCAGTATTTT
many,TRBV30,TRBD2,TRBJ2-1,CAWSAGGPSGEQFF,TGTGCCTGGAGTGCGGGAGGGCCCTCAGGGGAGCAGTTCTTC
many,TRBV18,TRBD2,TRBJ2-1,CASSQGLAVSYNEQFF,TGTGCCAGCTCACAAGGGCTAGCGGTCTCCTACAATGAGCAGTTCTTC
many,TRBV7-2,TRBD1,TRBJ2-1,CASSLRQGQSYNEQFF,TGTGCCAGCAGCTTACGACAGGGTCAGTCCTACAATGAGCAGTTCTTC
few,TRBV19,TRBD2,TRBJ2-6,CASSMYLGRTSTGANVLTF,TGTGCCAGTAGTATGTATTTAGGGAGGACTAGTACTGGGGCCAACGTCCTGACTTTC
many,TRBV7-3,-,TRBJ1-2,CASSLTVSDGGYTF,TGTGCCAGCAGCTTAACTGTTAGTGACGGAGGCTACACCTTC
once,TRBV3-1,TRBD1,TRBJ2-1,CASSLIGQGYNEQFF,TGTGCCAGCAGCCTCATCGGACAGGGGTACAATGAGCAGTTCTTC
many,TRBV3-1,-,TRBJ1-5,CASSQGSTDYQPQHF,TGTGCCAGCAGCCAAGGGTCGACAGACTATCAGCCCCAGCATTTT
many,TRBV20-1,-,TRBJ2-3,CSARNSATDTQYF,TGCAGTGCTAGAAATAGCGCAACAGATACGCAGTATTTT
many,TRBV7-2,-,TRBJ2-1,CASSFASYSYNEQFF,TGTGCCAGCAGCTTTGCCAGCTACTCCTACAATGAGCAGTTCTTC
-,TRBV12-3/TRBV12-4,-,TRBJ1-5,CASSRRRGGQPQHF,TGTGCCAGCAGTCGCCGGCGAGGGGGTCAGCCCCAGCATTTT
-,TRBV4-1,-,TRBJ1-5,CASSPEQGSGQPQHF,TGCGCCAGCAGCCCAGAACAGGGTTCAGGTCAGCCCCAGCATTTT
-,TRBV19,-,TRBJ2-5,CASSAKGGETQYF,TGTGCCAGTAGTGCTAAGGGGGGAGAGACCCAGTACTTC
many,TRBV28,TRBD2,TRBJ2-3,CASSYPNTLAGNTDTQYF,TGTGCCAGCAGTTACCCGAATACACTAGCGGGTAACACAGATACGCAGTATTTT
many,TRBV28,-,TRBJ1-6,CASNLGQGGSPLHF,TGTGCCAGCAACCTAGGGCAGGGAGGGTCCCCCCTCCACTTT
many,TRBV7-2,-,TRBJ2-5,CASSLDGGEVETQYF,TGTGCCAGCAGCCTCGACGGGGGAGAGGTAGAGACCCAGTACTTC
many,TRBV3-1,-,TRBJ2-5,CASSQDLTYQETQYF,TGTGCCAGCAGCCAAGATTTGACTTATCAAGAGACCCAGTACTTC
few,TRBV12-3/TRBV12-4,-,TRBJ2-7,CASSPSSEYEQYF,TGTGCCAGCAGTCCATCTAGCGAGTACGAGCAGTACTTC
many,TRBV20-1,TRBD2,TRBJ2-1,CSARGAAGEHYNEQFF,TGCAGTGCTAGAGGCGCGGCGGGAGAGCACTACAATGAGCAGTTCTTC